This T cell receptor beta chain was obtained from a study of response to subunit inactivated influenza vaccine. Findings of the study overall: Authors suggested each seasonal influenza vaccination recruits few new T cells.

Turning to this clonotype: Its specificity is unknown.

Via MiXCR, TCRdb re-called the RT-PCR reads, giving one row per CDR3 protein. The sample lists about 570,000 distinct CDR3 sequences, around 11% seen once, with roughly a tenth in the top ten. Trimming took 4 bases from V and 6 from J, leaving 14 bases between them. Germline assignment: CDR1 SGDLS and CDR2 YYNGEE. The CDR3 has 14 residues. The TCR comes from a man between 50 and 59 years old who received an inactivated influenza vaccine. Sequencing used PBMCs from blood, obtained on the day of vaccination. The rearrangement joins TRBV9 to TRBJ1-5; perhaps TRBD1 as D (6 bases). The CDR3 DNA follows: TGTGCCAGCAGCCCCGAGGGGGGAGGTCAGCCCCAGCATTTT. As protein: CASSPEGGGQPQHF.